This T cell receptor (beta chain) was identified in a study of shared clonotypes between healthy human individuals. Study outcomes and limitations: Sampling covered blood only; tissue repertoires likely differ. Generation probabilities of non-shared clonotypes were lower (relative to those shared by all four donors). Around 5.3% of naive CD4 clonotypes were shared across a few donors.

Germline CDR1 SEHNR, CDR2 FQNEAQ (reference sequence). CDR3 length: 18 residues. The V and J ends lost 5 bases and 4 bases respectively, with 21 bases between them. CD4+ cells were split into CD45RA+ naive and CD45RA-negative memory subsets. The assay was immunoSEQ multiplex PCR, and TCRdb's table has in-frame clones only and misses some. Altogether 1 million to 1.2 million clones are present, approximately 80% being singletons, with the ten largest covering roughly 0.82%. This clone has a handful of counts. Its antigen remains unidentified. The sequencing sample was made of memory CD4+ T cells from PBMCs. The sample's subset: CD45RA-negative fraction. The TCR was taken from a man aged 18 to 29 in good health. Some clones in this sample may be carry-over from other donors' samples. The chain joins TRBV7-9 to TRBJ2-6; D is undetermined. DNA for the CDR3: TGTGCCAGCAGCCCAGGCCTAGGTGGGTTTTTAGGGGCCAACGTCCTGACTTTC. This translates into CASSPGLGGFLGANVLTF.